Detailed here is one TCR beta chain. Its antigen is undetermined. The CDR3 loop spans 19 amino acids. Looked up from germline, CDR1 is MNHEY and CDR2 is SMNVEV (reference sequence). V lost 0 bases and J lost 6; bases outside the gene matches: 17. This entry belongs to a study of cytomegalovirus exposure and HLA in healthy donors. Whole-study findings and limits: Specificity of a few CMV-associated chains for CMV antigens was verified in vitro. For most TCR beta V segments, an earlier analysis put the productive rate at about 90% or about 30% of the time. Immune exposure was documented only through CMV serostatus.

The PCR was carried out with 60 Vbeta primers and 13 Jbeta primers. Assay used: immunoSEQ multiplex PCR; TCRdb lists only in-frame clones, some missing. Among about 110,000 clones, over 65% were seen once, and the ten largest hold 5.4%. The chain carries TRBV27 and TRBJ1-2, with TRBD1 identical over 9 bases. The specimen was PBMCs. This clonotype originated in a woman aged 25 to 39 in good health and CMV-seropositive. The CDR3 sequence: CASSLSPGQGRGYDNGYTF. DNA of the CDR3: TGTGCCAGCAGTTTATCCCCGGGACAGGGTAGGGGTTATGATAATGGCTACACCTTC.